The text below deals with one T cell receptor (beta chain). This record comes from a study of blood T cell repertoires in COVID-19. Using immunoSEQ multiplex PCR, the repertoire was profiled, and TCRdb retains in-frame clones only, with some absent. The data show under 300,000 clones, roughly 85% seen once. Within the 2 weeks before study entry, each person in the exposed group met a COVID-19 case. The germline CDR1 and CDR2 sequences are SEHNR and FQNEAQ (reference sequence). The ends were cut back, 11 bases at V and 0 bases at J, with 10 bases in the middle. The CDR3 has 13 amino acids. The origin of this receptor is a woman in her fifties or sixties who had been exposed to COVID-19. This chain uses TRBV7-9 with TRBJ2-2; no definite D call. The sample consisted of PBMCs or T cells enriched from blood (not recorded which). In nucleotides, the CDR3 is TGTGCCTCTCGGGTCCCGAACACCGGGGAGCTGTTTTTT. It codes for CASRVPNTGELFF.